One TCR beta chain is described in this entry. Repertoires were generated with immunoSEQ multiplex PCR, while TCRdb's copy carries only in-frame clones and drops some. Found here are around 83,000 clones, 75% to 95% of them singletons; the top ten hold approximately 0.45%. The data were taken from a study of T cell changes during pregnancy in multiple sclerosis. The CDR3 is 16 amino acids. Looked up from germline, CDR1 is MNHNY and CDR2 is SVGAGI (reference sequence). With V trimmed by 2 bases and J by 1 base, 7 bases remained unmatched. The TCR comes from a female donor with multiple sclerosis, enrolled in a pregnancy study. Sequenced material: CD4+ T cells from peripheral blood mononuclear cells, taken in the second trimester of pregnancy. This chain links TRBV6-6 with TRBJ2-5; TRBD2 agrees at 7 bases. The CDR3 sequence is CASSYRASGVQETQYF. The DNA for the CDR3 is TGTGCCAGCAGTTACAGGGCTAGCGGAGTCCAAGAGACCCAGTACTTC.